The 2 T cell receptor beta chains given below trace back to one sample, sequenced in a study of cytomegalovirus exposure and HLA in healthy donors. TCRdb's copy holds only in-frame clones and misses some; the assay was immunoSEQ multiplex PCR. Here the sample spans 130,000 to 150,000 clones, roughly 81% being singletons. Sample: PBMCs. The receptors derive from a woman aged 30 to 39 in good health and CMV-seronegative.

The V and J genes are TRBV2 and TRBJ1-5, with 7 bases matching TRBD1. Per germline, CDR1 SNHLY and CDR2 FYNNEI. J gave up 5 bases and V 5 bases, and 6 bases lay outside the gene matches. This CDR3 has 14 residues. The CDR3 nucleotides are TGTGCCAGCAGTCTCGGACAGGAGGATCAGCCCCAGCATTTT. Translation gives CASSLGQEDQPQHF. The full variable domain, its missing parts supplied by reference TRBV2 and TRBJ1-5, is EPEVTQTPSHQVTQMGQEVILRCVPISNHLYFYWYRQILGQKVEFLVSFYNNEISEKSEIFDDQFSVERPDGSNFTLKIRSTKLEDSAMYFCASSLGQEDQPQHFGDGTRLSIL.

This chain joins TRBV7-3 and TRBJ2-1; 8 positions agree with TRBD2. CDR1 and CDR2 from the germline V gene are SGHTA and FQGTGA. V lost 1 base and J lost 8; bases outside the gene matches: 10. The CDR3 runs to 16 residues. The CDR3 here is CASSLRRAGGVDEQFF. The DNA for the CDR3 is TGTGCCAGCAGCTTAAGGCGTGCGGGGGGCGTCGATGAGCAGTTCTTC.